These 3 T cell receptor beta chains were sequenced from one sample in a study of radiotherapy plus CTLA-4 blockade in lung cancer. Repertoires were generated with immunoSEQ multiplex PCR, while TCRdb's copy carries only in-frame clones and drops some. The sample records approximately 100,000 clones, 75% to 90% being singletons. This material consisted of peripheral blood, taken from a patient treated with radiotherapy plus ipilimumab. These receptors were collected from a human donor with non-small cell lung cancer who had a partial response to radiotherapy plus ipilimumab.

The chain's CDR3 is CAWTSGVNTEAFF. The CDR3 nucleotides are TGTGCCTGGACTTCAGGGGTTAACACTGAAGCTTTCTTT. The genes are TRBV30 and TRBJ1-1, with TRBD1 as a possible D gene (6 bases). The V end was cut by 4 bases, the J end by 2 bases, with 11 bases between. Germline loops: CDR1 GTSNPN, CDR2 SVGIG (reference sequence). The length of the CDR3 is 13 residues.

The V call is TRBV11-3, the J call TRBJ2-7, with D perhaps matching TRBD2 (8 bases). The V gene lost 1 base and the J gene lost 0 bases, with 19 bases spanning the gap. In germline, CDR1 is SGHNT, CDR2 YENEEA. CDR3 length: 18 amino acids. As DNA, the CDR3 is TGTGCCAGCAGCTTAGGAGAAGGGGGCGGGGGGAGCTCCTACGAGCAGTACTTC. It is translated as CASSLGEGGGGSSYEQYF.

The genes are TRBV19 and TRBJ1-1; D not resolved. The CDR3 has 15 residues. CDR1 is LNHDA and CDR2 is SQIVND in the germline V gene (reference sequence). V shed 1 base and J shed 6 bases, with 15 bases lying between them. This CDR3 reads CASSIGPALAPEAFF. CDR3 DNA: TGTGCCAGTAGTATAGGGCCAGCCCTAGCACCTGAAGCTTTCTTT. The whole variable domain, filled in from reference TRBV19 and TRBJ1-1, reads DGGITQSPKYLFRKEGQNVTLSCEQNLNHDAMYWYRQDPGQGLRLIYYSQIVNDFQKGDIAEGYSVSREKKESFPLTVTSAQKNPTAFYLCASSIGPALAPEAFFGQGTRLTVV.